A selection of T cell receptor beta chains follows, all from one sample in a study of OX40 agonist ivuxolimab in advanced cancers. The table came from immunoSEQ multiplex PCR; TCRdb's copy has only in-frame clones and leaves some out. The profile covers 65,000 to 85,000 clones, with around four fifths appearing a single time and less than 3% taken by the ten largest. The specimen was CD4+ or CD8+ T cells sorted from blood, collected in a trial of the OX40 agonist ivuxolimab. The receptors come from an adult with an advanced solid tumor such as melanoma, head and neck, liver or kidney cancer. Each CDR3 is given with its conserved first and last residue. D genes are given only for firm matches. The size entry is marked missing in some rows and otherwise reads once, few, many or a size class.

j_call | d_call | clone_size | v_call | cdr3_aa | cdr3_nt
TRBJ1-1 | . | . | TRBV18 | CASRANRGGIRTEAFF | TGTGCCAGCCGGGCGAACCGGGGGGGGATAAGGACTGAAGCTTTCTTT
TRBJ2-2 | . | . | TRBV5-1 | CASSEILGSANTGELFF | TGCGCCAGCAGCGAGATCCTTGGTTCAGCGAACACCGGGGAGCTGTTTTTT
TRBJ1-2 | . | . | TRBV10-3 | CAIRWQDDYGYTF | TGTGCCATCAGGTGGCAGGACGACTATGGCTACACCTTC
TRBJ1-4 | . | . | TRBV6-5 | CASSSASHLEKLFF | TGTGCCAGCAGTTCGGCATCTCACCTTGAAAAACTGTTTTTT
TRBJ2-3 | TRBD2 | . | TRBV14 | CASSPRASGGARADTQYF | TGTGCCAGCAGCCCTAGGGCTAGCGGGGGGGCCCGGGCAGATACGCAGTATTTT
TRBJ1-3 | TRBD1 | few | TRBV28 | CASSSPGQGRGNTIYF | TGTGCCAGCAGTTCACCGGGACAGGGGAGAGGAAACACCATATATTTT
TRBJ2-7 | TRBD2 | . | TRBV6-5 | CASSYSAGAVYEQYF | TGTGCCAGCAGTTACTCGGCGGGAGCGGTCTACGAGCAGTACTTC
TRBJ2-1 | TRBD2 | . | TRBV4-3 | CASSRSGFSYNEQFF | TGCGCCAGCAGCCGTAGCGGGTTCTCCTACAATGAGCAGTTCTTC
TRBJ1-5 | TRBD1 | . | TRBV7-7 | CASSLIWTGLGFGNQPQHF | TGTGCTAGCAGCTTAATCTGGACAGGGCTGGGTTTCGGCAATCAGCCCCAGCATTTT
TRBJ1-1 | . | once | TRBV12-5 | CASGPQVKDTEAFF | TGTGCTAGTGGTCCCCAGGTCAAGGACACTGAAGCTTTCTTT
TRBJ1-2 | TRBD1 | . | TRBV29-1 | CSVGCGGGANCYGYTF | TGCAGCGTTGGTTGTGGAGGGGGCGCGAATTGCTATGGCTACACCTTC
TRBJ1-2 | . | . | TRBV7-2 | CASSPTSQNYGYTF | TGTGCCAGCAGCCCAACGTCTCAGAACTATGGCTACACCTTC
TRBJ1-4 | TRBD1 | . | TRBV2 | CASIRTGTQGEKLFF | TGTGCCAGCATTAGGACAGGAACACAGGGTGAAAAACTGTTTTTT
TRBJ2-7 | . | . | TRBV11-3 | CASSLGLAGTYEQYF | TGTGCCAGCAGCTTAGGGTTGGCAGGGACCTACGAGCAGTACTTC
TRBJ2-7 | . | . | TRBV10-2 | CASLSSYEQYF | TGCGCCAGCCTGTCCTCCTACGAGCAGTACTTC
TRBJ1-1 | TRBD1 | . | TRBV7-2 | CASSRDRANTEAFF | TGTGCCAGCAGCCGAGACAGGGCGAACACTGAAGCTTTCTTT
TRBJ2-1 | . | . | TRBV9 | CASSVDPGGSSYNEQFF | TGTGCCAGCAGCGTAGATCCAGGGGGGAGCTCCTACAATGAGCAGTTCTTC
TRBJ2-1 | . | . | TRBV7-2 | CASSFGGTEFF | TGTGCCAGCAGCTTCGGTGGGACCGAGTTCTTC
TRBJ1-6 | TRBD1 | . | TRBV19 | CASTTTGVNNSPLHF | TGTGCCAGTACCACGACAGGGGTTAATAATTCACCCCTCCACTTT
TRBJ1-4 | TRBD1 | . | TRBV30 | CAWRGTGKAWGEKLFF | TGTGCCTGGAGGGGGACAGGAAAAGCCTGGGGTGAAAAACTGTTTTTT
TRBJ1-5 | TRBD1 | . | TRBV18 | CASSPGTGDQPQHF | TGTGCCAGCTCACCCGGGACAGGGGATCAGCCCCAGCATTTT
TRBJ1-2 | . | few | TRBV6-5 | CASKHPTYGYTF | TGTGCCAGCAAACACCCGACCTATGGCTACACCTTC
TRBJ1-2 | TRBD1 | . | TRBV11-3 | CASSLDPTGGFGYTF | TGTGCCAGCAGCTTAGATCCCACAGGGGGCTTTGGCTACACCTTC
TRBJ1-5 | . | . | TRBV29-1 | CSVARGDNQPQHF | TGCAGCGTCGCCCGGGGGGACAATCAGCCCCAGCATTTT
TRBJ2-7 | TRBD1 | . | TRBV6-6 | CASSLRQGTYEQYF | TGTGCCAGCAGTCTACGACAGGGGACCTACGAGCAGTACTTC
TRBJ1-4 | . | . | TRBV13 | CASSLGHSATNEKLFF | TGTGCCAGCAGCTTGGGACACAGCGCAACTAATGAAAAACTGTTTTTT
TRBJ1-2 | . | few | TRBV9 | CASSVEFGTPTGGYTF | TGTGCCAGCAGCGTAGAGTTCGGGACCCCGACAGGAGGCTACACCTTC
TRBJ1-5 | . | . | TRBV18 | CASSPLSGSNQPQHF | TGTGCCAGCTCACCACTTAGCGGCAGCAATCAGCCCCAGCATTTT
TRBJ2-2 | . | . | TRBV23-1 | CASILRGAQGTGELFF | TGCGCCAGCATCCTGCGAGGGGCGCAGGGCACCGGGGAGCTGTTTTTT
TRBJ1-1 | TRBD1 | few | TRBV5-5 | CASSPLTGRGDTEAFF | TGTGCCAGCAGCCCCCTGACAGGGAGAGGGGATACTGAAGCTTTCTTT
TRBJ1-1 | . | . | TRBV30 | CAWSHDRNTEAFF | TGTGCCTGGAGTCATGACAGGAACACTGAAGCTTTCTTT
TRBJ1-5 | . | . | TRBV19 | CASRWGPHNQPQHF | TGTGCCAGTAGGTGGGGACCGCACAATCAGCCCCAGCATTTT
TRBJ2-7 | TRBD1 | . | TRBV18 | CASSPGTGAYEQYF | TGTGCCAGCTCACCTGGGACAGGGGCCTACGAGCAGTACTTC
TRBJ1-1 | . | . | TRBV6-7 | CASSYSVQGQAFF | TGTGCCAGCAGTTACTCTGTCCAGGGACAAGCTTTCTTT
TRBJ1-5 | . | once | TRBV19 | CASHPGHAYSNQPQHF | TGTGCCAGCCATCCGGGCCACGCTTATAGCAATCAGCCCCAGCATTTT
TRBJ1-5 | TRBD1 | . | TRBV7-6 | CASSLETGLFVGNQPQHF | TGTGCCAGCAGCTTGGAGACAGGGCTTTTTGTTGGCAATCAGCCCCAGCATTTT
TRBJ1-5 | TRBD1 | . | TRBV5-1 | CASSLKGSGTELNQPQHF | TGCGCCAGCAGCTTGAAGGGCTCAGGGACAGAGCTGAATCAGCCCCAGCATTTT
TRBJ2-7 | . | . | TRBV5-4 | CASSLANQQYF | TGTGCCAGCAGCTTGGCCAACCAGCAGTACTTC
TRBJ1-2 | . | . | TRBV27 | CASSEQGKGYTF | TGTGCCAGCAGTGAACAGGGAAAGGGCTACACCTTC
TRBJ1-3 | . | few | TRBV30 | CAWGLPSGGGTGNTIYF | TGTGCCTGGGGCCTCCCTTCCGGGGGGGGGACTGGAAACACCATATATTTT
TRBJ1-6 | . | . | TRBV6-6 | CASSYGQYNSPLHF | TGTGCCAGCAGTTATGGACAGTATAATTCACCCCTCCACTTT
TRBJ1-2 | . | . | TRBV5-1 | CASSLGQGLYGYTF | TGCGCCAGCAGCTTGGGGCAGGGACTCTATGGCTACACCTTC
TRBJ2-7 | . | . | TRBV27 | CASSMRTGFQSYEQYF | TGTGCCAGCAGCATGAGAACAGGTTTCCAATCCTACGAGCAGTACTTC
TRBJ2-7 | . | . | TRBV9 | CASSPTPGTLRYEQYF | TGTGCCAGCAGCCCCACCCCCGGGACCCTACGGTACGAGCAGTACTTC
TRBJ1-2 | . | . | TRBV28 | CASSPNGPYGYTF | TGTGCCAGCAGTCCCAACGGGCCATATGGCTACACCTTC
TRBJ2-1 | . | . | TRBV6-6 | CASRGGVSGVDEQFF | TGTGCCTCGCGGGGAGGAGTCAGTGGGGTGGATGAGCAGTTCTTC